The 24 T cell receptor beta chains below were found in one sample sequenced in a study of T cells in women clearing cervical HPV infection. Clones were sequenced by immunoSEQ multiplex PCR, and TCRdb holds only the in-frame ones, with some missing. Its table lists more than 45,000 clones. The sample consisted of blood buffy coat. These receptors came from a woman between 18 and 69 years old with a cervical HPV16 infection that either progressed to CIN3+ or cleared (not recorded which).

In the case of this clone: Read data end 3 residues before the CDR3 end; the end is taken from the germline J gene. The chain couples TRBV7-2 to TRBJ1-2; D is ambiguous. Germline CDR1 and CDR2: SGHTA and FQGNSA. The length of the CDR3 is 13 residues. The ends were cut back, 5 bases at V and 4 bases at J, with 11 bases in the middle. The CDR3 loop is CASSDTVTYGYTF. The CDR3 DNA, read in part, is TGTGCCAGCAGCGATACAGTTACCTATGGC. The full variable domain, completed using reference TRBV7-2 and TRBJ1-2, is GAGVSQSPSNKVTEKGKDVELRCDPISGHTALYWYRQSLGQGLEFLIYFQGNSAPDKSGLPSDRFSAERTGGSVSTLTIQRTQQEDSAVYLCASSDTVTYGYTFGSGTRLTVV.

With regard to this clone: The CDR3 end lies 3 residues beyond the end of the read and is filled in from the germline J gene. The rearrangement links TRBV18 to TRBJ2-3; TRBD1 matches at 8 bases. The CDR3 totals 15 residues. Losses at the gene ends were 3 bases for V and 3 bases for J; bases not matched to a gene: 5. CDR1 and CDR2 from the germline V gene are KGHSH and LQKENI. Here the CDR3 reads CASSPQGARTDTQYF. The CDR3 bases that were read are TGTGCCAGCTCACCCCAGGGGGCTAGAACAGATACG.

Notes on this clone: Read data end 3 residues before the CDR3 end; the end is taken from the germline J gene. The chain links TRBV7-9 to TRBJ2-7; maybe TRBD1 (6 bases). The germline V gene has CDR1 SEHNR and CDR2 FQNEAQ (reference sequence). V dropped 5 bases and J dropped 3 bases, with 17 bases sitting between them. The CDR3 is 15 residues long. The sequenced CDR3 bases are TGTGCCAGCAGCCGCTCTGGGGGCACCTTCTACGAG. Protein product: CASSRSGGTFYE. The full CDR3 protein is CASSRSGGTFYEQYF.

In regard to this clone: Read data end 3 residues before the CDR3 end; the end is taken from the germline J gene. The chain links TRBV5-1 to TRBJ2-5; 11 nucleotides line up with TRBD1. CDR3 length: 16 amino acids. Unmatched junction bases numbered 11, after V lost 5 bases and J lost 5 bases. Germline V gives CDR1 SGHRS, CDR2 YFSETQ. The CDR3 spells CASSYPPGQGGETQYF. CDR3 DNA, as far as it was read: TGCGCCAGCAGTTACCCACCGGGACAGGGGGGGGAGACC.

On this clone: The DNA ends 3 residues before the CDR3 does, and the rest of the CDR3 is filled in from the germline J gene. V usage is TRBV2 and J usage is TRBJ1-1; 9 nucleotides agree with TRBD1. V was clipped by 8 bases and J by 0 bases; unmatched bases: 13. From germline, CDR1 is SNHLY and CDR2 FYNNEI. CDR3 size: 17 residues. Incomplete CDR3 DNA: TGTGCCAGCGCCTTAGACAGGGGGAGAACCCTGAACACTGAA. Protein sequence: CASALDRGRTLNTE. The complete CDR3 protein is CASALDRGRTLNTEAFF.

In regard to this clone: The read terminates 3 residues ahead of where the CDR3 ends, so the germline J gene completes it. The V call is TRBV20-1, the J call TRBJ1-2; TRBD1 matches 8 bases. V was pared by 5 bases and J by 4 bases, with 18 bases of the junction left unmatched. Germline lookup yields CDR1 DFQATT and CDR2 SNEGSKA (reference sequence). CDR3 length: 17 residues. This CDR3 is CSAADRDRPSRIYGYTF. Partial CDR3 DNA: TGCAGTGCTGCCGACCGGGACAGGCCCTCTCGGATCTATGGC.

As concerns this clone: The read stops 3 residues short of the end of the CDR3; the missing end is completed from the germline J gene. This chain uses TRBV5-1 with TRBJ2-1, with 7 bases aligning to TRBD2. J gave up 2 bases and V 1 base, and 3 bases lay outside the gene matches. Germline CDR1 reads SGHRS; CDR2 reads YFSETQ. The length of the CDR3 is 15 residues. The CDR3 is CASSLLTSAYNEQFF. CDR3 bases read: TGCGCCAGCAGCTTGTTAACTAGCGCCTACAATGAG.

About this clone: The read finishes 3 residues shy of the CDR3 end, and the germline J gene is used to complete it. The chain is built from TRBV5-6 and TRBJ2-5, with 7 bases matching TRBD1. Germline values: CDR1 SGHDT, CDR2 YYEEEE. This CDR3 has 14 residues. J lost 5 bases, V lost 3 bases, and 7 bases had no gene match. The DNA read from the CDR3 is TGTGCCAGCAGCTCCGGCGACAGGGTTGAGACC. Amino acids: CASSSGDRVET. The entire CDR3 sequence reads CASSSGDRVETQYF. Combining the CDR3 with reference TRBV5-6 and TRBJ2-5 gives the whole variable domain DAGVTQSPTHLIKTRGQQVTLRCSPKSGHDTVSWYQQALGQGPQFIFQYYEEEERQRGNFPDRFSGHQFPNYSSELNVNALLLGDSALYLCASSSGDRVETQYFGPGTRLLVL.

A note on this clone: Read coverage stops 3 residues before the CDR3 terminus; the germline J gene supplies the remainder. The chain links TRBV7-9 to TRBJ2-7, with D possibly matching TRBD1 (6 bases). The V gene's germline CDR1 is SEHNR and CDR2 FQNEAQ (reference sequence). The CDR3 is 15 amino acids. Trimming stripped 1 base from V and 3 bases from J, with 13 bases between. The CDR3 sequence: CASSLEGGKGYEQYF. The covered CDR3 bases are TGTGCCAGCAGCTTAGAAGGGGGAAAGGGCTACGAG. Full variable domain (outside the CDR3, taken from reference TRBV7-9 and TRBJ2-7): DTGVSQNPRHKITKRGQNVTFRCDPISEHNRLYWYRQTLGQGPEFLTYFQNEAQLEKSRLLSDRFSAERPKGSFSTLEIQRTEQGDSAMYLCASSLEGGKGYEQYFGPGTRLTVT.

To note about this clone: The read ends 3 residues shy of where the CDR3 ends; the end is completed using the germline J gene. J is TRBJ1-1 and V is TRBV30, with 7 bases lining up with TRBD1. CDR1 is GTSNPN and CDR2 is SVGIG in the germline V gene (reference sequence). The CDR3 contains 13 residues. The DNA read from the CDR3 is TGTGCCTGGAGTTCGGGACAGAAGCGACGA. This gives the protein CAWSSGQKRR. The whole CDR3 is CAWSSGQKRRAFF.

As concerns this clone: The read ends 3 residues shy of where the CDR3 ends; the end is completed using the germline J gene. This sequence joins TRBV7-3 and TRBJ2-7; a possible D gene is TRBD1 (6 bases). The ends were cut back, 5 bases at V and 3 bases at J, with 11 bases in the middle. This CDR3 is 13 amino acids long. CDR1 and CDR2 (germline): SGHTA, FQGTGA. The CDR3 region is CASSRTDNYEQYF. The part of the CDR3 DNA that was read is TGTGCCAGCAGCCGGACAGACAACTACGAG.

The covered CDR3 bases are TGTGCCAGTAGTATGGCTCCCTGGGGGCGGAGGACCTACAATGAG. Encoded protein: CASSMAPWGRRTYNE. The CDR3 reads in full as CASSMAPWGRRTYNEQFF. This chain joins TRBV19 and TRBJ2-1; perhaps TRBD1 as D (6 bases). The read ends 3 residues early relative to the CDR3; the germline J gene fills the gap. Germline V CDR1 and CDR2: LNHDA, SQIVND (reference sequence). V lost 3 bases and J 2 bases, leaving 20 bases between the germline ends. CDR3 size: 18 residues.

In the case of this clone: The read falls 3 residues short of the CDR3 end, and the missing part is taken from the germline J gene. This chain joins TRBV28 and TRBJ2-7; tentative D call: TRBD1 (6 bases). CDR3 length: 15 residues. Trimming cost V 3 bases and J 3 bases, with 15 bases left between them. Looked up from germline, CDR1 is MDHEN and CDR2 is SYDVKM. The CDR3 reads CASSLGRTVFYEQYF. CDR3 bases read: TGTGCCAGCAGTTTGGGGCGGACAGTTTTCTACGAG.

For this clone: The CDR3 is cut off 3 residues early in the read; its end comes from the germline J gene. The chain combines TRBV20-1 with TRBJ2-5; no firm D call. V lost 7 bases and J 0 bases, leaving 18 bases between the germline ends. The germline gives CDR1 DFQATT, CDR2 SNEGSKA (reference sequence). This CDR3 comprises 15 residues. The sequenced CDR3 bases are TGCAGTGGGTTTGCGAACCTCCTAAACCAAGAGACC. It encodes CSGFANLLNQET. The whole CDR3 reads CSGFANLLNQETQYF.

About this clone itself: The read terminates 3 residues before the CDR3 end, so the remaining end is supplied by the germline J gene. V usage is TRBV12-5 and J usage is TRBJ2-7, with 9 bases identical to TRBD1. The CDR3 consists of 14 residues. J was trimmed by 6 bases and V by 4 bases; bases with no gene match: 7. The germline gives CDR1 LGHNT, CDR2 FRNRAP. CDR3 DNA (partial): TGTGCTAGTGGTTCCGTGGGACAGGGCTGCGAG. Its protein is CASGSVGQGCE. The whole CDR3 protein reads CASGSVGQGCEQYF. The variable domain in full, with the rest retrieved from reference TRBV12-5 and TRBJ2-7, is DARVTQTPRHKVTEMGQEVTMRCQPILGHNTVFWYRQTMMQGLELLAYFRNRAPLDDSGMPKDRFSAEMPDATLATLKIQPSEPRDSAVYFCASGSVGQGCEQYFGPGTRLTVT.

Comment on this clone: The sequence runs out 3 residues before the end of the CDR3; the remainder is reconstructed from the germline J gene. This chain joins TRBV14 and TRBJ1-2, with D possibly TRBD1 on 5 matching bases. Per the germline V gene, CDR1 is SGHDN and CDR2 is FVKESK. V was clipped by 4 bases and J by 3 bases, with 12 bases between them. The CDR3 loop spans 14 amino acids. The covered CDR3 bases are TGTGCCAGCAGCCCGACGAGGGGAGACTATGGC. This translates into CASSPTRGDYG. The entire CDR3 reads CASSPTRGDYGYTF.

A word on this clone: The observed sequence ends 3 residues before the CDR3 terminus, with the missing tail filled in from the germline J gene. The rearrangement links TRBV19 to TRBJ2-1; 7 bases are a match to TRBD2. This CDR3 is built from 14 residues. Unmatched junction bases numbered 4, after V lost 4 bases and J lost 4 bases. CDR1 and CDR2 from the germline V gene are LNHDA and SQIVND (reference sequence). CDR3 residues: CASSSGGGYNEQFF. Incomplete CDR3 DNA: TGTGCCAGTAGTAGCGGGGGAGGGTACAATGAG.

Turning to this clone: Read sequence stops 3 residues before the CDR3 end, and the germline J gene provides the missing end. The J gene is TRBJ2-7, the V gene TRBV7-8; a possible D gene is TRBD1 (5 bases). CDR1 and CDR2 from the germline V gene are SGHVS and FQNEAQ. The CDR3 totals 13 residues. Between the trimmed V and J ends, which lost 3 bases and 6 bases, there was a span of 12 bases. The CDR3 sequence is CASSLGVRGEQYF. The covered CDR3 bases are TGTGCCAGCAGCTTGGGTGTTAGGGGCGAG.

As regards this clone: The read is 3 residues too short to cover the CDR3 end, so that end is filled in from the germline J gene. J is TRBJ2-5 and V is TRBV4-1; no reliable D call. Germline V CDR1 and CDR2: MGHRA, YSYEKL. The CDR3 covers 11 residues. V was pared by 3 bases and J by 5 bases, with 4 bases between. CDR3 bases read: TGCGCCAGCAGCCACTCTGAGACC. It codes for CASSHSET. The entire CDR3 is CASSHSETQYF.

Note on this clone: The read halts 3 residues ahead of the CDR3 end, with the missing end drawn from the germline J gene. The chain uses TRBV19 and TRBJ2-3; 11 bases are a match to TRBD2. CDR3 length: 16 residues. After removal of 5 bases from V and 2 bases from J, the junction contained 6 bases not matched to a gene. Germline V gene sequence: CDR1 LNHDA, CDR2 SQIVND (reference sequence). CDR3 DNA (partial): TGTGCCAGTAGTCCTTCTAGCGGGGGGATCACAGATACG. It codes for CASSPSSGGITDT. The whole CDR3 region reads CASSPSSGGITDTQYF.

As for this clone: From the germline J gene comes the end of the CDR3, since the read stops 3 residues before it. The rearrangement joins TRBV2 to TRBJ2-5; a possible D gene is TRBD1 (6 bases). Per the germline V gene, CDR1 is SNHLY and CDR2 is FYNNEI. The CDR3 is made up of 13 amino acids. V gave up 4 bases and J gave up 3 bases, with 9 bases separating them. CDR3 loop: CASSVNREETQYF. CDR3 bases read: TGTGCCAGCAGTGTAAACAGGGAAGAGACC.

Of note for this clone: The sequenced fragment ends 3 residues before the CDR3 boundary, so the rest is inferred from the germline J gene. This chain connects TRBV6-4 to TRBJ2-7, with 9 bases aligning to TRBD1. Looked up from germline, CDR1 is MRHNA and CDR2 is SNTAGT. Germline trimming cut 5 bases from V and 4 bases from J; bases unmatched to any gene: 3. The CDR3 runs 13 residues. CDR3 bases read: TGTGCCAGCAGTTCCGACAGGGGGTACGAG. Encoded protein: CASSSDRGYE. In full, the CDR3 is CASSSDRGYEQYF.

In the case of this clone: The read ends 3 residues before the CDR3 terminus; that terminus is restored from the germline J gene. This chain connects TRBV12-3 or TRBV12-4 to TRBJ2-5; 7 bases align to TRBD1. The CDR3 length is 15 residues. V lost 3 bases, J lost 5 bases, and 9 bases stayed unmatched. CDR3 sequence: CASSLFRGSWETQYF. The sequenced part of the CDR3 DNA is TGTGCCAGCAGTTTGTTCAGGGGGAGTTGGGAGACC.

As regards this clone: With the read ending 3 residues before the CDR3 end, the germline J gene is used to fill in that end. V usage is TRBV20-1 and J usage is TRBJ2-1; perhaps TRBD2 as D (6 bases). This CDR3 comprises 18 residues. Germline V lookup: CDR1 DFQATT, CDR2 SNEGSKA (reference sequence). Trimming took off 3 bases at V and 4 bases at J, with 25 bases between the two ends. CDR3 protein: CSASGLGVSGTRYNEQFF. The CDR3 bases that were read are TGCAGTGCTAGTGGTCTCGGGGTTAGCGGAACAAGATACAATGAG.